This T cell receptor beta chain was captured by sequencing in a study of T cell responses to AZD1222 COVID-19 vaccine. Germline CDR1 reads SGHRS; CDR2 reads YFSETQ. The CDR3 contains 14 residues. Trimming left V 2 bases short and J 6 bases short, with 12 bases between. Comment on this clone: Its matching antigen is unknown.

Assay used: immunoSEQ multiplex PCR; TCRdb lists only in-frame clones, some missing. The sample shows 150,000 to 200,000 clones, 90% to 95% of them seen only once. Study observations and caveats: After two AZD1222 doses, spike-specific TCR breadth and depth rose versus day 0.

The receptor was derived from an adult who received the MenACWY meningococcal vaccine as a control. Sequenced here: peripheral blood, sampled 28 days after the second dose of the MenACWY control vaccine. This rearrangement joins TRBV5-1 to TRBJ2-1; a possible D gene is TRBD1 (6 bases). CDR3 coding DNA: TGCGCCAGCAGCTTACGGACAGTACCCAATGAGCAGTTCTTC. Protein: CASSLRTVPNEQFF. The full variable domain, completed using reference TRBV5-1 and TRBJ2-1, is KAGVTQTPRYLIKTRGQQVTLSCSPISGHRSVSWYQQTPGQGLQFLFEYFSETQRNKGNFPGRFSGRQFSNSRSEMNVSTLELGDSALYLCASSLRTVPNEQFFGPGTRLTVL.